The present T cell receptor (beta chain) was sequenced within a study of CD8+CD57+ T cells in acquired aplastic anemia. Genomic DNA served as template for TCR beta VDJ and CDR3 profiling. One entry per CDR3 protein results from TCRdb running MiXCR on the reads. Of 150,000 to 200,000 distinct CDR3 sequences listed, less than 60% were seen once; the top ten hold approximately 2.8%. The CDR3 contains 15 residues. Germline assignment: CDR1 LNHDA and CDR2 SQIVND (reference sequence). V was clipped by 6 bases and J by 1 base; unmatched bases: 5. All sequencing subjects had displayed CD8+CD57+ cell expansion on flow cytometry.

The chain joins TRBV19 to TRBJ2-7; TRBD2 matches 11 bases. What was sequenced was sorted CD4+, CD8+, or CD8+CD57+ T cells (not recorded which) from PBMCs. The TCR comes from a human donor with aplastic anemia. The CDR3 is CASRPGLAVSYEQYF. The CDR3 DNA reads TGTGCCAGTAGACCGGGACTAGCGGTTTCCTACGAGCAGTACTTC.